This paragraph covers one T cell receptor beta chain sequence. Its target is unknown. This record comes from a study of CD4 T cells in relation to SARS-CoV-2 and coronaviruses. About the research overall: TCR beta CDR3s were sequenced after roughly eleven-day antigen culture of PBMCs. The negative reference was HIV-1 Nef peptide pool or peptide-free culture.

Whole-study results and caveats: In 55% to 75% of donors, memory CD4+ clonotypes crossrecognized SARS-CoV-2 and at least one common cold coronavirus spike.

Libraries were prepared by immunoSEQ multiplex PCR; TCRdb keeps only in-frame clonotypes and omits some of them. This sample has about 18,000 clones; about 72% occur once, and the top ten carry under 35%. V lost 5 bases and J lost 5, with 5 bases in between. CDR1 and CDR2 (germline): MNHEY, SMNVEV (reference sequence). The CDR3 spans 11 residues. Unexposed donor CD4+ T cells date from about 2011-2018, before the COVID-19 pandemic. After ten to eleven days of culture, CD4+ T cells were isolated. Each well had a few million PBMCs in around 5% human AB serum with IL-2. Sequenced material: CD4+ T cells from PBMCs, cultured in vitro. The clonotype originates from a human donor in good health. This chain uses TRBV27 with TRBJ2-3; D is unclear. CDR3 in DNA: TGTGCCAGCAGTCGTGGAGATACGCAGTATTTT. Protein: CASSRGDTQYF.